This T cell receptor (beta chain) was identified during a study of cytomegalovirus exposure and HLA in healthy donors. PCR was performed using 60 Vbeta and 13 Jbeta primers. Measured with immunoSEQ multiplex PCR; TCRdb has only the in-frame clones, and not every one. The sample includes hundreds of thousands of clones, roughly 89% of them seen just once. Deletions cut 4 bases from V and 6 bases from J, with 15 bases between. The CDR3 loop spans 14 amino acids. CDR1 and CDR2 from the germline V gene are SGHTA and FQGNSA. This rearrangement joins TRBV7-2 to TRBJ1-2, with a possible D match to TRBD1 (6 bases). The sequence was collected from a woman under 30 in good health and CMV-seronegative. Sequenced: PBMCs. This CDR3 is CASSYRDGADGYTF. The CDR3, as DNA: TGTGCCAGCAGCTACAGGGACGGCGCGGATGGCTACACCTTC.